Presented here are 30 T cell receptor beta chains from one specimen sequenced in a study of shared clonotypes between healthy human individuals. TCRdb's table, derived via immunoSEQ multiplex PCR, lists solely in-frame clones and lacks some. This table has approximately 1,000,000 clones, 77% appearing once. Sequenced input: memory CD4+ T cells from PBMCs. As to subset: CD45RA-negative fraction. These receptor sequences come from a young man in good health. Some clones in this sample may be carry-over from other donors' samples.

In this sample, this clone turned up a few times. J is TRBJ2-7 and V is TRBV5-5; no clear D gene. Trimming left V 0 bases short and J 1 base short, with 8 bases between. Germline CDR1 and CDR2: SGHKS and YYEKEE (reference sequence). This CDR3 is built from 14 residues. CDR3 sequence reads: CASSLVGRSYEQYF. The CDR3 nucleotides read TGTGCCAGCAGCTTGGTCGGACGGTCCTACGAGCAGTACTTC.

This clone was counted between two and nine times. The rearrangement joins TRBV28 to TRBJ1-5, with a tentative D call TRBD1 (5 bases). Germline V gene sequence: CDR1 MDHEN, CDR2 SYDVKM. The V and J ends lost 2 bases and 2 bases respectively, with 13 bases between them. This CDR3 comprises 16 residues. CDR3 sequence reads: CASSLVGRAGNQPQHF. In nucleotides, the CDR3 is TGTGCCAGCAGTTTAGTGGGCAGGGCGGGCAATCAGCCCCAGCATTTT.

The chain joins TRBV28 to TRBJ2-7; D may be TRBD2 (6 bases). CDR3 length equals 15 residues. Germline loops: CDR1 MDHEN, CDR2 SYDVKM. V lost 5 bases and J 5 bases, leaving 19 bases between the germline ends. The CDR3 bases are TGTGCCAGCAGTCCCCCGGGGGTCAGGTTACACGAGCAGTACTTC. This gives the protein CASSPPGVRLHEQYF.

The V call is TRBV2, the J call TRBJ2-5; the D gene could be TRBD1 or TRBD2 (5 bases each). The CDR3 is 12 residues long. In germline, CDR1 is SNHLY, CDR2 FYNNEI. Between the trimmed V and J ends, which lost 8 bases and 4 bases, there was a span of 11 bases. Here the CDR3 DNA reads TGTGCCAGCGGGGACCAGAGAGAGACCCAGTACTTC. It translates to CASGDQRETQYF. The variable domain in full, completed from reference TRBV2 and TRBJ2-5, reads EPEVTQTPSHQVTQMGQEVILRCVPISNHLYFYWYRQILGQKVEFLVSFYNNEISEKSEIFDDQFSVERPDGSNFTLKIRSTKLEDSAMYFCASGDQRETQYFGPGTRLLVL.

Comments on this clone: The same CDR3 can be traced to other DNA sequences in this sample. The chain uses TRBV2 and TRBJ1-2; D is unclear. Germline CDR1 is SNHLY and CDR2 is FYNNEI. V was cut by 2 bases and J by 5 bases, with 6 bases left in between. The CDR3 runs 12 residues. CDR3 loop: CASSEQNYGYTF. CDR3 DNA: TGTGCCAGCAGTGAACAGAATTATGGCTACACCTTC. The complete variable domain, with remaining parts taken from reference TRBV2 and TRBJ1-2, reads EPEVTQTPSHQVTQMGQEVILRCVPISNHLYFYWYRQILGQKVEFLVSFYNNEISEKSEIFDDQFSVERPDGSNFTLKIRSTKLEDSAMYFCASSEQNYGYTFGSGTRLTVV.

For this clone: This sequence is one base from a far larger clone and is likely a read error. The chain recombines TRBV7-9 with TRBJ1-3, with D perhaps matching TRBD1 (6 bases). CDR3 length: 15 amino acids. Germline CDR1 SEHNR, CDR2 FQNEAQ (reference sequence). In DNA form, the CDR3 reads TGTGCCAGCAGCCCAAAACACAGGGAAGGAAACACCGTATATTTT. It codes for CASSPKHREGNTVYF.

The chain recombines TRBV5-5 with TRBJ2-2; D is uncertain. V was cut by 2 bases and J by 3 bases, with 8 bases left in between. The CDR3 runs to 14 residues. Germline V gene lookup returns CDR1 SGHKS and CDR2 YYEKEE (reference sequence). The chain's CDR3 is CASSLEPYTGELFF. The CDR3 DNA reads as TGTGCCAGCAGCTTAGAACCTTACACCGGGGAGCTGTTTTTT.

This clone was recorded once. The gene calls are TRBV4-3 and TRBJ2-7, with D perhaps TRBD2 (6 bases). Germline loops: CDR1 LGHNA, CDR2 YSLEER. The CDR3 extends over 15 amino acids. The V end lost 0 bases, the J end lost 3 bases, and 12 bases lay between the germline ends. This CDR3 is CASSQEGGGSYEQYF. The CDR3 DNA is TGCGCCAGCAGCCAAGAGGGTGGAGGGAGCTACGAGCAGTACTTC.

The chain employs TRBV9 and TRBJ2-1, with TRBD2 matching 11 bases. This CDR3 has 15 amino acids. Germline loops: CDR1 SGDLS, CDR2 YYNGEE. V lost 4 bases to trimming and J lost 9 bases; unmatched junction nucleotides: 9. The CDR3 loop is CASSPMELAGGEQFF. The CDR3, as DNA: TGTGCCAGCAGCCCAATGGAGCTAGCGGGAGGTGAGCAGTTCTTC.

The chain recombines TRBV6-1 with TRBJ2-7; D might be TRBD1 (6 bases). The V end was cut by 8 bases, the J end by 3 bases, with 17 bases between. CDR1 is MNHNS and CDR2 is SASEGT in the germline V gene. CDR3 size: 14 residues. The CDR3 reads CASHTGTGGYEQYF. The CDR3 nucleotides read TGTGCCAGCCATACAGGGACGGGTGGCTACGAGCAGTACTTC.

J is TRBJ2-7 and V is TRBV5-1, with D unresolved. The V end was cut by 2 bases, the J end by 0 bases, with 9 bases between. This CDR3 has 14 amino acids. Per the germline V gene, CDR1 is SGHRS and CDR2 is YFSETQ. CDR3 region: CASSLTAISYEQYF. In nucleotides, the CDR3 is TGCGCCAGCAGCTTAACGGCAATCTCCTACGAGCAGTACTTC.

Points on this clone: With a much larger clone just one base away, this may be a read error. Other DNA sequences in this sample translate to the same CDR3. The CDR3 DNA reads as TGTGCCAGCAGCTTAAGACAGAACACTGAAGCTTTCTTT. Translation gives CASSLRQNTEAFF. This chain links TRBV7-3 with TRBJ1-1; D is undetermined. Trimming removed 1 base from V and 1 base from J, with 4 bases in between. Germline V gene lookup returns CDR1 SGHTA and CDR2 FQGTGA. This CDR3 comprises 13 residues.

This chain joins TRBV5-4 and TRBJ2-7; 15 bases map to TRBD2. J gave up 4 bases and V 4 bases, and 6 bases lay outside the gene matches. The CDR3 is made up of 16 amino acids. Per germline, CDR1 SGHNT and CDR2 YYREEE (reference sequence). Written as DNA, the CDR3 is TGTGCCAGCAGCACAGGACTAGCGGGAGGGGAATACGAGCAGTACTTC. As protein: CASSTGLAGGEYEQYF.

This chain links TRBV28 with TRBJ1-5; TRBD1 aligns across 9 bases. Germline lookup yields CDR1 MDHEN and CDR2 SYDVKM. The ends lost 4 bases at V and 5 bases at J; junction bases unmatched: 6. The CDR3 totals 15 residues. The CDR3 DNA reads TGTGCCAGCAGTTATCCGGGACAGGGATATCAGCCCCAGCATTTT. This sequence encodes CASSYPGQGYQPQHF. The full variable domain, in which reference TRBV28 and TRBJ1-5 provide the parts outside the CDR3, is DVKVTQSSRYLVKRTGEKVFLECVQDMDHENMFWYRQDPGLGLRLIYFSYDVKMKEKGDIPEGYSVSREKKERFSLILESASTNQTSMYLCASSYPGQGYQPQHFGDGTRLSIL.

This clone was picked up a small number of times. As DNA, the CDR3 is TGTGCCAGCAGCTTAGGGGGCATTGGGGGTCGGTATTTT. It is translated as CASSLGGIGGRYF. The chain joins TRBV7-9 to TRBJ1-3; tentatively, D is TRBD1 (5 bases). Trimming removed 1 base at V and 16 bases at J, with 17 bases between. The CDR3 covers 13 residues. Germline CDR1 SEHNR, CDR2 FQNEAQ (reference sequence). Together with reference TRBV7-9 and TRBJ1-3, the CDR3 gives the full variable domain: DTGVSQNPRHKITKRGQNVTFRCDPISEHNRLYWYRQTLGQGPEFLTYFQNEAQLEKSRLLSDRFSAERPKGSFSTLEIQRTEQGDSAMYLCASSLGGIGGRYFGEGSWLTVV.

The chain combines TRBV28 with TRBJ2-7; TRBD2 is a possible D gene (5 bases). Germline V gene sequence: CDR1 MDHEN, CDR2 SYDVKM. The V and J ends lost 6 bases and 1 base respectively, with 13 bases between them. The CDR3 length is 14 residues. The CDR3 DNA is TGTGCCAGCAGGCCTGGGAGCGGTTCCTACGAGCAGTACTTC. It encodes CASRPGSGSYEQYF.

This clone was seen more than once but under ten times. The CDR3 here is CATAGQANQPQHF. As DNA, the CDR3 is TGTGCCACCGCCGGACAGGCCAATCAGCCCCAGCATTTT. The chain couples TRBV2 to TRBJ1-5; 7 bases are a match to TRBD1. The CDR3 covers 13 residues. Germline lookup yields CDR1 SNHLY and CDR2 FYNNEI. The ends lost 10 bases at V and 3 bases at J; junction bases unmatched: 6.

V gene TRBV29-1 combines with J gene TRBJ2-4; no clear D. The CDR3 has 14 residues. Germline CDR1 and CDR2: SQVTM and ANQGSEA. V was clipped by 6 bases and J by 0 bases, with 12 bases between them. The CDR3 DNA reads as TGCAGCGTCAAACCTAAGCTAGCCAAAAACATTCAGTACTTC. Protein: CSVKPKLAKNIQYF.

The V and J genes are TRBV28 and TRBJ1-5, with D perhaps matching TRBD1 (5 bases). This CDR3 is built from 14 residues. Germline assignment: CDR1 MDHEN and CDR2 SYDVKM. The V end was cut by 5 bases, the J end by 7 bases, with 15 bases between. This CDR3 is CASSRTYPGQPQHF. CDR3 sequence (DNA): TGTGCCAGCAGTCGGACATATCCTGGGCAGCCCCAGCATTTT.

The chain employs TRBV19 and TRBJ2-1; D is undetermined. CDR1 and CDR2 from the germline V gene are LNHDA and SQIVND (reference sequence). The CDR3 is 18 amino acids. Trimming took off 4 bases at V and 2 bases at J, with 21 bases between the two ends. In DNA form, the CDR3 reads TGTGCCAGTAGTACCTTGCTTAGTCTCGGAAAACCCTACAATGAGCAGTTCTTC. It specifies CASSTLLSLGKPYNEQFF.

This chain links TRBV5-6 with TRBJ2-5; 8 bases are a match to TRBD2. V lost 3 bases to trimming and J lost 5 bases; unmatched junction nucleotides: 9. The CDR3 contains 15 residues. Per the germline V gene, CDR1 is SGHDT and CDR2 is YYEEEE. CDR3 loop: CASSSMSGSGETQYF. The CDR3 region has the DNA TGTGCCAGCAGCTCAATGAGCGGGAGCGGGGAGACCCAGTACTTC.

In regard to this clone: Within the sample, other DNA sequences also encode this same CDR3. This chain connects TRBV7-2 to TRBJ2-6; no clear D. The germline gives CDR1 SGHTA, CDR2 FQGNSA. The CDR3 length is 14 residues. The V gene lost 0 bases and the J gene lost 0 bases, with 0 bases spanning the gap. CDR3 sequence (DNA): TGTGCCAGCAGCTTAGCCTCTGGGGCCAACGTCCTGACTTTC. Protein: CASSLASGANVLTF.

The CDR3 nucleotides are TGTGCCAGCAGTCTAAGGTTTAGCAGAACCTACGAGCAGTACTTC. Amino acids: CASSLRFSRTYEQYF. V usage is TRBV28 and J usage is TRBJ2-7; the D is unclear. The V end was cut by 5 bases, the J end by 2 bases, with 16 bases between. This CDR3 has 15 amino acids. CDR1 is MDHEN and CDR2 is SYDVKM in the germline V gene.

V usage is TRBV15 and J usage is TRBJ2-3, with D perhaps TRBD1 or TRBD2 (5 bases each). The ends were cut back, 2 bases at V and 1 base at J, with 16 bases in the middle. Germline assignment: CDR1 LNHNV and CDR2 YYDKDF (reference sequence). This CDR3 has 17 amino acids. The CDR3 region has the DNA TGTGCCACCAGCAGAACCCGGGACGCGCCTCGCACAGATACGCAGTATTTT. It encodes CATSRTRDAPRTDTQYF.

The chain has TRBV10-3 and TRBJ2-1; 9 bases fit TRBD1. Germline V gene lookup returns CDR1 ENHRY and CDR2 SYGVKD. The CDR3 is 16 amino acids. V was pared by 3 bases and J by 4 bases, with 7 bases of the junction left unmatched. The CDR3 region is CAISDVWGQGYNEQFF. The CDR3 bases are TGTGCCATCAGTGATGTTTGGGGACAGGGTTACAATGAGCAGTTCTTC.

The chain joins TRBV5-1 to TRBJ1-1; D unresolved. The CDR3 consists of 16 residues. CDR1 is SGHRS and CDR2 is YFSETQ in the germline V gene. Trimming removed 0 bases at V and 5 bases at J, with 17 bases between. CDR3 nucleotides: TGCGCCAGCAGCTTGGCCAGAGGTGCGGGAGGGACTGAAGCTTTCTTT. Translated: CASSLARGAGGTEAFF.

CDR3 sequence: CASSPGETSTDTQYF. DNA of the CDR3: TGTGCCAGCTCCCCTGGTGAAACTAGCACAGATACGCAGTATTTT. The chain couples TRBV18 to TRBJ2-3, with D unclear. Germline V gene sequence: CDR1 KGHSH, CDR2 LQKENI. This CDR3 has 15 residues. The ends were cut back, 6 bases at V and 0 bases at J, with 13 bases in the middle.

In the case of this clone: Other DNA sequences within the sample encode an identical CDR3. The V call is TRBV30, the J call TRBJ2-1; D possibly uses TRBD1 or TRBD2 (5 bases each). This CDR3 spans 12 amino acids. Trimming left V 0 bases short and J 8 bases short, with 8 bases between. Germline V gene lookup returns CDR1 GTSNPN and CDR2 SVGIG (reference sequence). The CDR3 protein is CAWSVRGDEQFF. The CDR3 bases are TGTGCCTGGAGTGTAAGAGGGGATGAGCAGTTCTTC.

J is TRBJ1-5 and V is TRBV7-2; the D is unclear. V was trimmed by 3 bases and J by 7 bases, leaving 13 bases between them. The CDR3 runs 14 residues. CDR1 and CDR2 from the germline V gene are SGHTA and FQGNSA. In DNA, the CDR3 is TGTGCCAGCAGCTTCAAACCGCTAAGACAGCCCCAGCATTTT. Translated: CASSFKPLRQPQHF.

This clone was seen repeatedly, ten times or more. V and J are TRBV30 and TRBJ1-5; TRBD1 aligns across 8 bases. The ends lost 3 bases at V and 5 bases at J; junction bases unmatched: 0. Germline V gene sequence: CDR1 GTSNPN, CDR2 SVGIG (reference sequence). The CDR3 spans 12 residues. The CDR3 DNA is TGTGCCTGGAGGGGACAGGATCAGCCCCAGCATTTT. Protein sequence: CAWRGQDQPQHF.